One and the same sample provided the 8 T cell receptor beta chains below, sequenced in a study of cytotoxic CD8 clonotypes in ibrutinib-treated CLL. The repertoire was sequenced with immunoSEQ multiplex PCR; TCRdb's copy has only in-frame clones and lacks some. Of around 53,000 clones in the sample, roughly 54% were seen once. This specimen was PBMCs, taken at disease progression, from a patient treated with ibrutinib. Every receptor here comes from a human donor with chronic lymphocytic leukemia.

The chain is built from TRBV6-1 and TRBJ1-4; 8 bases map to TRBD1. V lost 3 bases to trimming and J lost 8 bases; unmatched junction nucleotides: 8. This CDR3 comprises 15 residues. The germline CDR1 and CDR2 sequences are MNHNS and SASEGT. The CDR3 spells CASSDSTGVGEKLFF. DNA for the CDR3: TGTGCCAGCAGTGATTCGACAGGGGTAGGGGAAAAACTGTTTTTT.

This chain connects TRBV6-5 to TRBJ1-1; 8 bases agree with TRBD1. V shed 6 bases, J shed 4 bases, and the junction held 7 bases outside the gene matches. There are 14 residues in the CDR3. Germline CDR1 and CDR2: MNHEY and SVGAGI. CDR3 sequence reads: CASSPPGGGTEAFF. The CDR3 DNA is TGTGCCAGCAGCCCCCCAGGGGGCGGCACTGAAGCTTTCTTT.

This clone appeared once. This chain joins TRBV4-1 and TRBJ1-5; D is unclear. Between the trimmed V and J ends, which lost 1 base and 4 bases, there was a span of 14 bases. Germline V gene data show CDR1 as MGHRA and CDR2 as YSYEKL. CDR3 length equals 16 residues. The CDR3 sequence is CASSQGVQAANQPQHF. Written as DNA, the CDR3 is TGCGCCAGCAGCCAAGGGGTTCAGGCAGCGAATCAGCCCCAGCATTTT.

In DNA form, the CDR3 reads TGTGCCAGCAGCGCTGGGCTTAGGGGGCACGCAACTAATGAAAAACTGTTTTTT. This codes for CASSAGLRGHATNEKLFF. V gene TRBV7-9 combines with J gene TRBJ1-4; 7 bases are shared with TRBD1. CDR1 is SEHNR, CDR2 FQNEAQ, per germline (reference sequence). The CDR3 is 18 amino acids. Germline trimming cut 5 bases from V and 0 bases from J; bases unmatched to any gene: 12.

The gene calls are TRBV5-4 and TRBJ2-1; D is ambiguous. The CDR3 sequence is 16 residues long. V was trimmed by 4 bases and J by 8 bases, leaving 22 bases between them. Germline CDR1 SGHNT, CDR2 YYREEE (reference sequence). Here the CDR3 reads CASSPGASLGLDEQFF. The CDR3 nucleotides read TGTGCCAGCAGCCCGGGTGCCTCTCTGGGTTTGGATGAGCAGTTCTTC.

This clone was detected ten times or more. CDR3 DNA: TGTGCCAGCTCACCACCAGTTCAGGGGAATAATTCACCCCTCCACTTT. Its protein product is CASSPPVQGNNSPLHF. The chain uses TRBV18 and TRBJ1-6; possible D gene TRBD1, 6 bases. This CDR3 comprises 16 residues. Germline loops: CDR1 KGHSH, CDR2 LQKENI. With 0 bases removed from V and 5 bases from J, the gap between germline ends came to 11 bases.

The rearrangement uses TRBV6-5 and TRBJ1-2, with D possibly being TRBD1 (5 bases). This CDR3 region has 13 residues. CDR1 is MNHEY, CDR2 SVGAGI, per germline. The V end was cut by 0 bases, the J end by 8 bases, with 10 bases between. CDR3 DNA sequence: TGTGCCAGCAGTTACTCGAGGGGCCGAGGCTACACCTTC. This gives the protein CASSYSRGRGYTF.

This rearrangement joins TRBV9 to TRBJ1-5; perhaps TRBD1 as D (5 bases). The ends were cut back, 1 base at V and 4 bases at J, with 9 bases in the middle. The germline CDR1 and CDR2 sequences are SGDLS and YYNGEE. CDR3 length: 14 amino acids. Here the CDR3 DNA reads TGTGCCAGCAGCGTATCAGGGCAGAATCAGCCCCAGCATTTT. It is translated as CASSVSGQNQPQHF.